This T cell receptor beta chain was recovered during a study of blood T cell repertoires in COVID-19. Libraries were prepared by immunoSEQ multiplex PCR; TCRdb keeps only in-frame clonotypes and omits some of them. The sample includes under 250,000 clones, under 90% of them seen just once. Trimming at V came to 4 bases and at J to 3 bases, leaving 12 bases not matched to a gene. The V gene's germline CDR1 is SGHRS and CDR2 YFSETQ. The CDR3 sequence is 16 residues long. The receptor's source is a man aged 55 to 69 who had recovered from COVID-19. The sample comprised PBMCs or T cells enriched from blood (not recorded which). The gene calls are TRBV5-1 and TRBJ2-5, with 7 bases lining up with TRBD1. CDR3 bases: TGCGCCAGCAGCGACATACAGGGGACAGTCGAAGAGACCCAGTACTTC. Amino acid sequence: CASSDIQGTVEETQYF.